The source of this T cell receptor (beta chain) is a study of radiotherapy plus CTLA-4 blockade in lung cancer (dated by TCRdb to 2016 to 2019). Regarding the complete study: Objective responses were observed in approximately 19% of enrolled patients, and disease control was achieved in 31%. What the study reported, not specific to this receptor: TCR clones derived from tumors expanded in peripheral blood after treatment with radiotherapy and ipilimumab. Early dynamic changes in blood T cell clones, together with increased serum interferon-beta after radiation, were reported as the strongest predictors of response.

To prepare the library, the immunoSEQ multiplex PCR assay was applied. TCRdb took this table from immuneACCESS and kept in-frame rearrangements with V and J called. Such tables lack part of the clones; where checked against another copy, unresolved V genes explain under half of the gap, and the rest is unexplained. The table for this sample lists roughly 48,000 clones; 80% to 85% of them were counted only once. In total, the top ten clones hold approximately 3.3% of the sample. This clone came up a few times. No antigen is known for it. The sample holds no much larger clone one base away, and base qualities are not on file. A distance of 10 bases separates the germline ends of V and J, which lose 2 bases and 0 bases respectively. CDR1 and CDR2, per the germline V gene, are MGHRA and YSYEKL. Measured from the cysteine to the phenylalanine, the CDR3 is 15 residues long. The sequence is cut down to CDR3 DNA, 45 bases in frame from base 1.

Focal radiation therapy combined with CTLA-4 blockade (ipilimumab) was tested in patients with chemo-refractory metastatic non-small-cell lung cancer. The clonotype originates from a human donor with non-small cell lung cancer who had stable disease on radiotherapy plus ipilimumab. The material was peripheral blood, obtained from a patient treated with radiotherapy plus ipilimumab. The sequence links TRBV4-1 to TRBJ1-1; the D gene cannot be resolved reliably. The CDR3 region has the sequence CASSQWVAVNTEAFF. The DNA sequence is TGCGCCAGCAGCCAATGGGTGGCGGTGAACACTGAAGCTTTCTTT.